This T cell receptor (beta chain) was retrieved from a study of blood T cell repertoires in COVID-19 (dated by TCRdb to 2020 to 2022). Regarding the complete study: Collaborator samples came from the United States, Italy and Spain and covered acute and convalescent phases of COVID-19. The prospective study material was composed of cDNA or gDNA derived from T cells, B-cell-depleted T cells, or PBMCs. Deeply sampled blood TCRbeta repertoires from subjects exposed to, actively infected with, or recovered from COVID-19 were included in the dataset. The repertoires were released in a freely available public database intended as a resource for research on the immune response to SARS-CoV-2. Samples came from the ongoing ImmuneRACE study (first 160 participants) plus 1,254 subjects from 6 global collaborators. Sample metadata almost always included a de-identified subject ID, COVID-19 status, age in years and sex. Where available, HLA class I and class II types were obtained from metadata supplied by the sample provider rather than from assay-based typing.

Trimming removed 4 bases from V and 0 bases from J, leaving 14 bases between the germline ends. The germline V gene gives CDR1 as SGDLS and CDR2 as YYNGEE. Reading from cysteine to phenylalanine, the CDR3 counts 15 amino acids. Solely the CDR3 DNA is kept, with 45 bases framed from the first base. TCRbeta CDR3 regions were amplified from genomic DNA using the immunoSEQ Assay, a bias-controlled multiplex PCR. The paper's data handling went like this. Within the assay, amplification of reference gene primers was used to estimate how many nucleated cells each sample contained. To quantify the absolute abundance of each unique TCRbeta CDR3 rearrangement, sequence reads were collapsed and filtered. For each sample, productive Simpson clonality was calculated by taking the square root of Simpson's diversity index across productive rearrangements. Imported from immuneACCESS, the table was reduced by TCRdb to in-frame sequences with V and J called. These copies leave out some clones; in studies compared against another copy, an unresolved V gene accounts for under half, and the cause of the remainder is not known. V and J calls and clone size are those listed in that table; D and trimming were worked out from the DNA. Present in this sample are some 150,000 clones, 80% to 90% of which were seen just once. The ten largest clones represent 1% to 1.2% of the sample.

The research as a whole found: How much clinical and demographic metadata was included differed by source and by participant, and the metadata was provided uncurated.

Collaborating institutions collected whole blood in K2EDTA tubes following their own protocols. For TCRbeta analysis, collaborators shipped samples as frozen whole blood, isolated PBMCs, or DNA extracted from either of those sample types. About this clone: Its antigen has not been determined. No base qualities exist here, and no much larger clone lies one base off it.

Sequences were obtained from peripheral blood. The source is a man in his forties or fifties with acute or convalescent COVID-19. The chain employs TRBV9 and TRBJ2-7; a weak D assignment points to TRBD1 (6 bases agree). Here is the DNA: TGTGCCAGCAGCCCAAGACAGGCGTCCTCCTACGAGCAGTACTTC. It translates to CASSPRQASSYEQYF.